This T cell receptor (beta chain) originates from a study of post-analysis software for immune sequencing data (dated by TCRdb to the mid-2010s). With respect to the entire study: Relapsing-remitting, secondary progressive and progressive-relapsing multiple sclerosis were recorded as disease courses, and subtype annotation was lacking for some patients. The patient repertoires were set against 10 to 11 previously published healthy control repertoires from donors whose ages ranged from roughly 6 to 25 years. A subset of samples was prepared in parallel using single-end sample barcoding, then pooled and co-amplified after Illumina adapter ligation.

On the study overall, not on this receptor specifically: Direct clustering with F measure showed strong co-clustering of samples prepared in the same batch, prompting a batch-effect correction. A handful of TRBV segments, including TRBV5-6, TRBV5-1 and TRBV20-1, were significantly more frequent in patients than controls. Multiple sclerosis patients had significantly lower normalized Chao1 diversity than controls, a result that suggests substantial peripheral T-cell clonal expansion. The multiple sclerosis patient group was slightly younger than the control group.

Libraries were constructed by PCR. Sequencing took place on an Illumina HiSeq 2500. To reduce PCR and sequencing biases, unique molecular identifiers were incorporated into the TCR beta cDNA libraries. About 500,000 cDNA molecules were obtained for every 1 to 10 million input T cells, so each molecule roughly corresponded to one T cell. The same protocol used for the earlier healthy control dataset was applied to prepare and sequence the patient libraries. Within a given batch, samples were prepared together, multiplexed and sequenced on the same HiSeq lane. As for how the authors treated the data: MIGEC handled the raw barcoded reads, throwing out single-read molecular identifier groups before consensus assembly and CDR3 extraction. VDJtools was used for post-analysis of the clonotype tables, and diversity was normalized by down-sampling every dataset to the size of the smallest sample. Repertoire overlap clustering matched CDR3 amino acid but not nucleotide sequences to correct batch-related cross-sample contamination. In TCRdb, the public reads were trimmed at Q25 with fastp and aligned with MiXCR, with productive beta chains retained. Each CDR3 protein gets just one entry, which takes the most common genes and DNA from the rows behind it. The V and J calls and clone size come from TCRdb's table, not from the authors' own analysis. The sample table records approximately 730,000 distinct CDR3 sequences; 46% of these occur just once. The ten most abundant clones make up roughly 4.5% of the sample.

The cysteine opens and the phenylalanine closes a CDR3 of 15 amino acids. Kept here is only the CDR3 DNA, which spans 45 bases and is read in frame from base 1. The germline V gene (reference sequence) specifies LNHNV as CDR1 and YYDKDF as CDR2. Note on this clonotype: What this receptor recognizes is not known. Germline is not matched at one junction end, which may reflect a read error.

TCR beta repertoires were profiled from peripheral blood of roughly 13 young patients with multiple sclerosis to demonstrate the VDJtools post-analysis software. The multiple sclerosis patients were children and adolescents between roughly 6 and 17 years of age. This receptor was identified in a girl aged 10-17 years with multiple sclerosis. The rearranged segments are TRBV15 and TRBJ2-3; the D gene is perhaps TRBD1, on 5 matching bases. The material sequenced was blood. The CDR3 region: CATSRDDRGTNTQYF. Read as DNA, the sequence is TGTGCCACCAGCAGAGATGATAGGGGCACAAATACGCAGTATTTT.